This T cell receptor beta chain came from a study of Graves' ophthalmopathy and Graves' hyperthyroidism. Turning to the study itself: Stable hyperthyroid donors showed no ophthalmopathy during 18 months follow-up.

Study-level results: The 13-signature model separated ophthalmopathy from stable hyperthyroidism at around 90% sensitivity and about 81% specificity.

The V segment lost 0 bases and the J segment 3 bases; nucleotides outside the gene matches: 8. The germline CDR1 and CDR2 sequences are SGHKS and YYEKEE (reference sequence). The CDR3 runs to 17 residues. Amplification of TCR beta CDR3 regions used RNA transcripts. Second-round multiplex PCR came after a first-round RT-PCR that employed HTBI primers. TCRdb independently ran MiXCR on the multiplex PCR reads; one entry per CDR3 protein. This table has some 1.1 million distinct CDR3 sequences, less than 45% appearing once. As regards this clonotype: Its specificity is unknown.

Patients newly diagnosed with hyperthyroidism, under 2 months' duration, were aged 18 to 65, the study reports. Enrollment excluded any patients with other autoimmune diseases, uncontrolled infections, pregnancy or lactation. This chain joins TRBV5-5 and TRBJ1-2, with 10 bases lining up with TRBD1. The sequencing input was peripheral blood or thyroid tissue (not recorded which). This clonotype was sampled from an adult man with Graves' hyperthyroidism. CDR3 coding DNA: TGTGCCAGCAGCTTGGACCCAGGGACAGGGGAGGACTATGGCTACACCTTC. Translating it yields CASSLDPGTGEDYGYTF.